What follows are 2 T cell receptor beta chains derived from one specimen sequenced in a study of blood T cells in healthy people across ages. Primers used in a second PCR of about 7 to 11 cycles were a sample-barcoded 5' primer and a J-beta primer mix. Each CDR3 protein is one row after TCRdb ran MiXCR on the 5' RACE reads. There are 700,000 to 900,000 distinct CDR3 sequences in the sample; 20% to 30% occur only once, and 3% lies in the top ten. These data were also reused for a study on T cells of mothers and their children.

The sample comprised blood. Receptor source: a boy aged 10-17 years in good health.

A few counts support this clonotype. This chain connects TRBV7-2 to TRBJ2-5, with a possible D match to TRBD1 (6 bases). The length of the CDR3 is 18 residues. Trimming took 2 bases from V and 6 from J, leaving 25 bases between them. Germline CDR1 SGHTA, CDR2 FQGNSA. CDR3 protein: CASSLKPQYRGWMQTQYF. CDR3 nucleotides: TGTGCCAGCAGCTTAAAGCCACAGTATAGGGGGTGGATGCAGACCCAGTACTTC.

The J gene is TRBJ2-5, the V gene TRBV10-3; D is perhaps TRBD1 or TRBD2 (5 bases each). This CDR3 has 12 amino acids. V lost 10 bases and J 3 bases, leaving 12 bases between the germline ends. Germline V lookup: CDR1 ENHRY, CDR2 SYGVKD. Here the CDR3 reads CATGTKKETQYF. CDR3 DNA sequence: TGTGCCACGGGGACCAAAAAAGAGACCCAGTACTTC.